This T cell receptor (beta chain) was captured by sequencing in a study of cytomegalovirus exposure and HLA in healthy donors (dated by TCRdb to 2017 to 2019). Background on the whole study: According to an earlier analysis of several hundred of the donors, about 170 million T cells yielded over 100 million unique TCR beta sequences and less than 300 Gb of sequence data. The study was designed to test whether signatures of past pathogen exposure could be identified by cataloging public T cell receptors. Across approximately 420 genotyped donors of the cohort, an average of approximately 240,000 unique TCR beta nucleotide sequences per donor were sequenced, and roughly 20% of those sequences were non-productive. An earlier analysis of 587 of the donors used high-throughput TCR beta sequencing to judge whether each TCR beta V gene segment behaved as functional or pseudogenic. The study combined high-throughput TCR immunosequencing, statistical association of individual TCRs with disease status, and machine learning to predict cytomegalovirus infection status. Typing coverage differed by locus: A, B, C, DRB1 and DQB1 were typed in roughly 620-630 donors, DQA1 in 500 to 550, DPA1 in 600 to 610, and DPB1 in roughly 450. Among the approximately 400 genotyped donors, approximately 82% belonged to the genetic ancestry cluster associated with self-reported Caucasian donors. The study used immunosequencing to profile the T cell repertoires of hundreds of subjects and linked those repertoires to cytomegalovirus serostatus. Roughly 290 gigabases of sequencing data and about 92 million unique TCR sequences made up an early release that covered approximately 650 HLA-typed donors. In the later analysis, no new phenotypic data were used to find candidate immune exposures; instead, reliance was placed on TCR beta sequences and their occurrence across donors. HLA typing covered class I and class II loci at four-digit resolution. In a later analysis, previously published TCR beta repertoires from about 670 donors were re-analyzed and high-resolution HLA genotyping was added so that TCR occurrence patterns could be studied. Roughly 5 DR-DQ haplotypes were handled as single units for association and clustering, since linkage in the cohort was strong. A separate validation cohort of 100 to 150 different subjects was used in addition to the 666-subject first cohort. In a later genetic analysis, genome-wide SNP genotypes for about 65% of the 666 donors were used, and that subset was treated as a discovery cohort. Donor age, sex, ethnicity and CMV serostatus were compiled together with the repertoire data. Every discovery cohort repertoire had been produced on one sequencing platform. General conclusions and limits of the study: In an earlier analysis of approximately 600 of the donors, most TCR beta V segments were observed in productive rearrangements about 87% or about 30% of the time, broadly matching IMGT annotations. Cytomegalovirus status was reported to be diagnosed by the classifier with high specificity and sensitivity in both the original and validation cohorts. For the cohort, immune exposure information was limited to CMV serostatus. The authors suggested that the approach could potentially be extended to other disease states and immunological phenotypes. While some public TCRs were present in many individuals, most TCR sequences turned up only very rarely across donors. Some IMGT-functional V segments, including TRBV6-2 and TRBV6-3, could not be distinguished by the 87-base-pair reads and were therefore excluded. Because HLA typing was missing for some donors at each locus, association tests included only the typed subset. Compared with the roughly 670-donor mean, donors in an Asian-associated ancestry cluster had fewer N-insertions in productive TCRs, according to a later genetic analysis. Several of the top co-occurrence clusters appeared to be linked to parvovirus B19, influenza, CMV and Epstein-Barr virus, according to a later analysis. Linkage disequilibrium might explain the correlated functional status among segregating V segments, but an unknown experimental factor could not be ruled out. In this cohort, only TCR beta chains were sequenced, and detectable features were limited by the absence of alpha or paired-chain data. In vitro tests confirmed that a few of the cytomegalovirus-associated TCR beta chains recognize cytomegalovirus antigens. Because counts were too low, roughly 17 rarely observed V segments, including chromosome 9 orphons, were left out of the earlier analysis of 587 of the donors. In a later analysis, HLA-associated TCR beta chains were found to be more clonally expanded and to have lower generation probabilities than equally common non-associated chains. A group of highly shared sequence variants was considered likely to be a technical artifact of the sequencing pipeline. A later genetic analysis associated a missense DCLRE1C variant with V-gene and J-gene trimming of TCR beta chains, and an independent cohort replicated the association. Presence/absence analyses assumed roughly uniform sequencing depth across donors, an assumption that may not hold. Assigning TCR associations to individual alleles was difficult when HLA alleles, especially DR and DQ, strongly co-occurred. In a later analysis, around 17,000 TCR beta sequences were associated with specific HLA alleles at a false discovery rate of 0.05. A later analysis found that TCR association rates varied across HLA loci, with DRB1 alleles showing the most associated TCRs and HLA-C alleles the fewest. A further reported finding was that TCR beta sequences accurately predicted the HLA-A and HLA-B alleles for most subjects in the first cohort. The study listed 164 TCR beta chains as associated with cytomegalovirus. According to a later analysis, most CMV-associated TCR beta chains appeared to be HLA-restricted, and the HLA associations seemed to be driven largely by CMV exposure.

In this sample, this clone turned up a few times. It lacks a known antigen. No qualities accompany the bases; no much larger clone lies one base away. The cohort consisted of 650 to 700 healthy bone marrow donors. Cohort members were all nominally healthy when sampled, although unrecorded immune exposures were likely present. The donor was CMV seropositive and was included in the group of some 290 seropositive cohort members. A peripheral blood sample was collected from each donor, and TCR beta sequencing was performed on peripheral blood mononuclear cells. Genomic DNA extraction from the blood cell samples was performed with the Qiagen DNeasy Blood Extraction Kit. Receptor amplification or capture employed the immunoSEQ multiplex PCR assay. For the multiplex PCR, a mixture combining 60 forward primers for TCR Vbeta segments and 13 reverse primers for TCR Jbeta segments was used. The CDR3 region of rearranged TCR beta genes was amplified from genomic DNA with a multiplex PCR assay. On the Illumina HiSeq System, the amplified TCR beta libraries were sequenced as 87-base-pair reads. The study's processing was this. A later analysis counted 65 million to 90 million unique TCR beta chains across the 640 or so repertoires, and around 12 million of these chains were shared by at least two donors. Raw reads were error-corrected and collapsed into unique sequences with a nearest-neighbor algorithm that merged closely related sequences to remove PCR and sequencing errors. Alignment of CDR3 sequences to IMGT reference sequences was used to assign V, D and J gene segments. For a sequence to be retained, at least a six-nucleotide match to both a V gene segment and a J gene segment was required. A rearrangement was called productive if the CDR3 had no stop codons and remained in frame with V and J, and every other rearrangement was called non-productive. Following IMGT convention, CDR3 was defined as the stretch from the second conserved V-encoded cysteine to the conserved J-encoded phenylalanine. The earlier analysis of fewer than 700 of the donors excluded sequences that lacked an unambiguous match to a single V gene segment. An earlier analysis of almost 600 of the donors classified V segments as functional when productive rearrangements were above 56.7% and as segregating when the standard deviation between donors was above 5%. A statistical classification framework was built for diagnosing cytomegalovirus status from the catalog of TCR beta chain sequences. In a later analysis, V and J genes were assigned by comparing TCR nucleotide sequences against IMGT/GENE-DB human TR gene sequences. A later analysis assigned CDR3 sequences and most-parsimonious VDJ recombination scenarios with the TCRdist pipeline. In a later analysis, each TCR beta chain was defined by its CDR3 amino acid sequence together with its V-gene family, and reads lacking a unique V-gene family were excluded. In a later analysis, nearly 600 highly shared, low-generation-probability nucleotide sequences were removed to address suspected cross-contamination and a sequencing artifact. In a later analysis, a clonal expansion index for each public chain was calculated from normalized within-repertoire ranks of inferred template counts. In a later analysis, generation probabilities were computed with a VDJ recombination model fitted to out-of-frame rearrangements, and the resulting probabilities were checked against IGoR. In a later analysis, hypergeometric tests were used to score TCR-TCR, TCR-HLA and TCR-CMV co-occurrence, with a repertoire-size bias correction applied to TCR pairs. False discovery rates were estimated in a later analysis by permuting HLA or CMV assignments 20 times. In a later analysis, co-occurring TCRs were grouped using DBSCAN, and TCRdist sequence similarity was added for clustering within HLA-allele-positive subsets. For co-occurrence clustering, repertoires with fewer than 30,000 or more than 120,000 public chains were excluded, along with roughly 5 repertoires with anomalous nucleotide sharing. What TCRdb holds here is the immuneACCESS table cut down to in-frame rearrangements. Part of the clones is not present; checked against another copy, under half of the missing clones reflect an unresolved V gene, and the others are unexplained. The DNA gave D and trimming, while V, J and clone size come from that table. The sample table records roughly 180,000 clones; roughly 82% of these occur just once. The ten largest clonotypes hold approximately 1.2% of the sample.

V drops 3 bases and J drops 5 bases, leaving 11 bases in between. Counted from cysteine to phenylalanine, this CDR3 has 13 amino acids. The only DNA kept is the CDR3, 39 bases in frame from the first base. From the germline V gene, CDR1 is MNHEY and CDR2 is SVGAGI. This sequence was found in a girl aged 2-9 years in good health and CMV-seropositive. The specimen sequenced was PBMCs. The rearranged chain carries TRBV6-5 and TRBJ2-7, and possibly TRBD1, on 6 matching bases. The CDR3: CASSYSNRDEQYF. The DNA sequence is TGTGCCAGCAGTTATTCCAACAGGGACGAGCAGTACTTC.